This is a list of T cell receptor beta chains from one sample in a study of post-analysis software for immune sequencing data. MiXCR, applied by TCRdb to the PCR reads, yields one record per CDR3 protein. The profile shows 700,000 to 800,000 distinct CDR3 sequences, 25% to 30% of them singletons. Sequencing was performed on blood. These receptors were collected from a girl under 18 with multiple sclerosis. Each CDR3 is given with its conserved first and last residue. The D gene is left open where the match is weak. Clone size is given for some rows only: seen once, a few or many times, or a class if the clone is expanded.

>few|TRBJ2-1|NA|TRBV15
TGTGCCACCAGCAGAGTCAGGGATGAGCAGTTCTTC
CATSRVRDEQFF
>NA|TRBJ2-2|NA|TRBV18
TGTGCCAGCTCACCACCGGTGTCGGGGGAGCTGTTTTTT
CASSPPVSGELFF
>NA|TRBJ2-5|NA|TRBV6-6
TGTGCCAGCAGCTCAATCAATGGCGTTGGGGAGCAGTACTTC
CASSSINGVGEQYF
>few|TRBJ2-1|NA|TRBV20-1
TGCAGTGCTAGATGGGACCACAATGAGCAGTTCTTC
CSARWDHNEQFF
>NA|TRBJ2-5|TRBD1|TRBV7-2
TGTGCCAGCAGCTCTGACAGGGGGGTCGAGACCCAGTACTTC
CASSSDRGVETQYF
>NA|TRBJ2-5|NA|TRBV28
TGTGCCAGCAGTTCCCCACTGGGGGGAGGTCAAGAGACCCAGTACTTC
CASSSPLGGGQETQYF
>few|TRBJ2-3|NA|TRBV20-1
TGCAGTTCAAAGGGGGGCGGGGACACAGATACGCAGTATTTT
CSSKGGGDTDTQYF
>few|TRBJ2-5|TRBD1|TRBV27
TGTGCCAGCAGGAAGGGACAGGGGCTGAAAGAGACCCAGTACTTC
CASRKGQGLKETQYF
>NA|TRBJ2-5|NA|TRBV7-2
TGTGCCAGCAGCCCCGGCGCAGGGACTTATCAAGAGACCCAGTACTTC
CASSPGAGTYQETQYF
>few|TRBJ2-7|NA|TRBV20-1
TGCAGTGCTAGGGCGGGACTCACCTACGAGCAGTACTTC
CSARAGLTYEQYF
>NA|TRBJ1-5|NA|TRBV27
TGTGCCAGCAGTTTTGAGGGCAGGGAGGATAGCAATCAGCCCCAGCATTTT
CASSFEGREDSNQPQHF
>once|TRBJ1-5|NA|TRBV7-6
TGTGCCAGCAGCTTAAATCAAGGGGCCGCTCAGCCCCAGCATTTT
CASSLNQGAAQPQHF
>many|TRBJ2-1|NA|TRBV7-9
TGTGCCAGCAGCTTACCGGGTGACAATGAGCAGTTCTTC
CASSLPGDNEQFF
>few|TRBJ2-5|TRBD1|TRBV7-2
TGTGCCAGCAGCGTACAGACAGGGGCTCAAGAGACCCAGTACTTC
CASSVQTGAQETQYF
>NA|TRBJ2-5|NA|TRBV5-1
TGCGCCAGCAGCTTGGAAGGGTTCACGCAAGAGACCCAGTACTTC
CASSLEGFTQETQYF
>NA|TRBJ2-7|TRBD2|TRBV6-6
TGTGCCAGCGCAGTAGCGGGGGGGCTTCTCAACTACGAGCAGTACTTC
CASAVAGGLLNYEQYF
>few|TRBJ1-2|NA|TRBV24-1
TGTGCCACCAGTACAGGACCGGGCGGCTACACCTTC
CATSTGPGGYTF
>few|TRBJ1-1|NA|TRBV29-1
TGCAGCGTTGAAACCGGACAGCTAAGGGCTTTCTTT
CSVETGQLRAFF
>NA|TRBJ2-5|TRBD1|TRBV18
TGTGCCAGCTCACCACCAACAGGGGGAGGAGAGACCCAGTACTTC
CASSPPTGGGETQYF
>NA|TRBJ1-5|NA|TRBV20-1
TGCAGTGCTAGAGACCCGGGGGCGGGCAATCAGCCCCAGCATTTT
CSARDPGAGNQPQHF
>NA|TRBJ2-7|TRBD1|TRBV29-1
TGCAGCGTAGAGACCGCGACAGGGGCAACCTACGAGCAGTACTTC
CSVETATGATYEQYF
>few|TRBJ1-5|TRBD1|TRBV28
TGTGCCAGCAGTTTACCCGGGTACAGGGGGCTAGGCCAGCCCCAGCATTTT
CASSLPGYRGLGQPQHF
>few|TRBJ2-3|NA|TRBV3-1
TGTGCCAGCAGACCCCCCGGGATCACAGATACGCAGTATTTT
CASRPPGITDTQYF
>many|TRBJ2-1|TRBD2|TRBV12-3/TRBV12-4
TGTGCCAGCAGTTCGGCCCTAGCGGGATTCGAGCAGTTCTTC
CASSSALAGFEQFF
>NA|TRBJ1-1|NA|TRBV29-1
TGCAGCGTTGAAGAAGGATGGAACACTGAAGCTTTCTTT
CSVEEGWNTEAFF
>many|TRBJ2-5|TRBD1|TRBV6-2/TRBV6-3
TGTGCCAGCACCCCCAGGACAGGGGTTATAGAGACCCAGTACTTC
CASTPRTGVIETQYF
>few|TRBJ2-1|TRBD1|TRBV24-1
TGTGCCACCAGTGATGTATCGACAGGGGGGAGCTCCTACAATGAGCAGTTCTTC
CATSDVSTGGSSYNEQFF
>NA|TRBJ1-1|NA|TRBV5-1
TGCGCCAGCAGCTTCGTGAAGGGGGGCGTCACTGAAGCTTTCTTT
CASSFVKGGVTEAFF
>many|TRBJ2-5|NA|TRBV12-3/TRBV12-4
TGTGCCAGCAGTGGGGAGACCCAGTACTTC
CASSGETQYF
>NA|TRBJ2-4|NA|TRBV28
TGTGCCAGCAGCTGGACAAGTGAGGCTCAGTACTTC
CASSWTSEAQYF
>NA|TRBJ1-2|NA|TRBV4-1
TGCGCCAGCAGCCAAGAAGCGGGACACCCTAACTATGGCTACACCTTC
CASSQEAGHPNYGYTF